This T cell receptor beta chain was obtained from a study of T cell responses to AZD1222 COVID-19 vaccine. About the research overall: Researchers grouped second doses given at about 4 or about 12 weeks into one pool. Study results and limitations: A mostly white British donor set with more females was recruited, and clonal diversity was possibly underestimated. Dominant at 160-218 and 743-854, vaccine-associated CD4 TCRs also spanned spike. The number of AZD1222 recipients seropositive at baseline was only five to seven.

Germline lookup yields CDR1 LNHDA and CDR2 SQIVND (reference sequence). The CDR3 contains 15 residues. The V and J ends lost 7 bases and 7 bases, in that order; junction bases with no gene match: 11. Turning to this clone: What it binds is unknown.

TCRdb's copy holds only in-frame clones and misses some; the assay was immunoSEQ multiplex PCR. The data show under 200,000 clones, roughly 88% seen once. The TCR originated in an adult in good health. The chain combines TRBV19 with TRBJ2-1; 9 nucleotides match TRBD2. The specimen was peripheral blood, collected on day 0 of AZD1222 vaccination. CDR3 DNA sequence: TGTGCCAGTACTTTCGGCGGGGGGGCTTTTAATGAGCAGTTCTTC. It is translated as CASTFGGGAFNEQFF. Full variable domain (outside the CDR3, taken from reference TRBV19 and TRBJ2-1): DGGITQSPKYLFRKEGQNVTLSCEQNLNHDAMYWYRQDPGQGLRLIYYSQIVNDFQKGDIAEGYSVSREKKESFPLTVTSAQKNPTAFYLCASTFGGGAFNEQFFGPGTRLTVL.